These 20 T cell receptor beta chains were all obtained from the same sample, sequenced in a study of T-cell reconstitution after alpha-beta-depleted transplantation in children. It was with unique molecular identifiers that the TCRbeta library was prepared. TCRdb reanalysed the PCR reads using MiXCR and keeps one entry per CDR3 protein. This sample carries approximately 640,000 distinct CDR3 sequences, 16% of them seen once, and the ten largest clones take 1.1%. Source: PBMCs from the stem cell graft donor, taken from the stem cell graft. Receptors originate from a human donor who donated a stem cell graft to a child with acute myeloid leukemia.

This sequence joins TRBV15 and TRBJ1-3; a weak D match, TRBD1 (5 bases). Germline V gene lookup returns CDR1 LNHNV and CDR2 YYDKDF (reference sequence). The CDR3 has 15 amino acids. V was cut by 6 bases and J by 0 bases, with 12 bases left in between. The CDR3 DNA follows: TGTGCCACCAGAAAGGGACCGAACTCTGGAAACACCATATATTTT. Protein sequence: CATRKGPNSGNTIYF. Variable domain in full (rest from reference TRBV15 and TRBJ1-3): DAMVIQNPRYQVTQFGKPVTLSCSQTLNHNVMYWYQQKSSQAPKLLFHYYDKDFNNEADTPDNFQSRRPNTSFCFLDIRSPGLGDTAMYLCATRKGPNSGNTIYFGEGSWLTVV.

At least ten counts were recorded for this clonotype. This chain links TRBV7-2 with TRBJ1-2, with 7 bases that match TRBD1. CDR1 and CDR2 from the germline V gene are SGHTA and FQGNSA. V shed 6 bases, J shed 8 bases, and the junction held 3 bases outside the gene matches. The CDR3 has 11 residues. CDR3 sequence: CASRSGGGYTF. The CDR3 DNA reads as TGTGCCAGCAGGTCAGGGGGAGGCTACACCTTC. Combining the CDR3 with reference TRBV7-2 and TRBJ1-2 gives the whole variable domain GAGVSQSPSNKVTEKGKDVELRCDPISGHTALYWYRQSLGQGLEFLIYFQGNSAPDKSGLPSDRFSAERTGGSVSTLTIQRTQQEDSAVYLCASRSGGGYTFGSGTRLTVV.

Points on this clonotype: Mismatch with germline at one junction end may stem from a read error. The gene calls are TRBV20-1 and TRBJ1-2; D gene ambiguous. Germline V gives CDR1 DFQATT, CDR2 SNEGSKA (reference sequence). The CDR3 spans 16 residues. The CDR3 sequence is CCARDSPAVANYGYTF. CDR3 DNA: TGCTGTGCTAGAGATTCCCCAGCCGTAGCTAACTATGGCTACACCTTC.

The genes are TRBV5-1 and TRBJ2-6; D is undetermined. The CDR3 totals 16 residues. V was pared by 4 bases and J by 0 bases, with 11 bases between. Germline V CDR1 and CDR2: SGHRS, YFSETQ. CDR3 sequence: CASSGLTNSGANVLTF. For the CDR3, the DNA is TGCGCCAGCAGCGGGTTGACAAACTCTGGGGCCAACGTCCTGACTTTC.

This clonotype appeared a few times. The J gene is TRBJ2-2, the V gene TRBV25-1; 10 positions match TRBD1. Per germline, CDR1 MGHDK and CDR2 SYGVNS. The V segment lost 3 bases and the J segment 4 bases; nucleotides outside the gene matches: 5. CDR3 length equals 16 residues. The CDR3 sequence: CASSEWGQGTTGELFF. In DNA, the CDR3 is TGTGCCAGCAGTGAGTGGGGACAGGGGACCACCGGGGAGCTGTTTTTT.

In DNA form, the CDR3 reads TGTGCCAGCAGCTTTAGTAGCGGGGTAGGTAATGAGCAGTTCTTC. It translates to CASSFSSGVGNEQFF. The chain combines TRBV7-2 with TRBJ2-1, with 8 nucleotides matching TRBD2. The CDR3 totals 15 residues. Per the germline V gene, CDR1 is SGHTA and CDR2 is FQGNSA. After removal of 3 bases from V and 7 bases from J, the junction contained 8 bases not matched to a gene.

The chain is built from TRBV6-1 and TRBJ1-2; 11 bases map to TRBD1. This CDR3 is 16 amino acids long. In germline, CDR1 is MNHNS, CDR2 SASEGT. Unmatched junction bases numbered 6, after V lost 6 bases and J lost 0 bases. The DNA of the CDR3 is TGTGCCAGCAGATTGGACAGGGGGCTTTCTAACTATGGCTACACCTTC. Translation gives CASRLDRGLSNYGYTF.

A few counts support this clonotype. The genes are TRBV6-2 or TRBV6-3 and TRBJ2-1; 8 positions agree with TRBD1. J gave up 2 bases and V 2 bases, and 2 bases lay outside the gene matches. The germline V gene encodes CDR1 MNHEY and CDR2 SVGEGT. This CDR3 has 15 residues. CDR3 protein: CASSYTGQAYNEQFF. For the CDR3, the DNA is TGTGCCAGCAGTTACACGGGACAGGCCTACAATGAGCAGTTCTTC.

The chain's CDR3 is CASSSTVYSNQPQHF. For the CDR3, the DNA is TGTGCCAGCAGCTCCACCGTCTATAGCAATCAGCCCCAGCATTTT. V is TRBV7-8 and J is TRBJ1-5; D is unclear. The CDR3 is made up of 15 amino acids. Germline V lookup: CDR1 SGHVS, CDR2 FQNEAQ. Trimming took off 4 bases at V and 0 bases at J, with 10 bases between the two ends.

This clonotype was seen only a few times. The chain has TRBV20-1 and TRBJ2-3; 7 bases fit TRBD2. This CDR3 contains 15 residues. Germline V gene lookup returns CDR1 DFQATT and CDR2 SNEGSKA (reference sequence). The trim removed 6 bases at V and 0 bases at J, leaving 9 bases unmatched. The CDR3 bases are TGCAGTGCCCCGGACGGGGGGAAAAGCACAGATACGCAGTATTTT. Protein sequence: CSAPDGGKSTDTQYF.

The rearrangement joins TRBV29-1 to TRBJ2-2; D might be TRBD1 or TRBD2, each matching 5 bases. This CDR3 spans 16 amino acids. V lost 0 bases and J lost 2, with 13 bases in between. The germline gives CDR1 SQVTM, CDR2 ANQGSEA. DNA of the CDR3: TGCAGCGTTGAAGAGCTGGGACGGACAAACACCGGGGAGCTGTTTTTT. It yields the protein CSVEELGRTNTGELFF.

Concerning this clonotype itself: Since a much larger clone is just one base distant, this may be a read error. The chain combines TRBV5-5 with TRBJ1-5, with unresolved D. Looked up from germline, CDR1 is SGHKS and CDR2 is YYEKEE (reference sequence). The germline V and J ends were trimmed by 0 bases and 6 bases, with 13 bases remaining between them. The CDR3 runs to 15 residues. CDR3 amino acids: CASSLVDGRIQPQHF. CDR3 bases: TGTGCCAGCAGCTTGGTAGACGGTCGTATTCAGCCCCAGCATTTT. The full variable domain, its missing parts supplied by reference TRBV5-5 and TRBJ1-5, is DAGVTQSPTHLIKTRGQQVTLRCSPISGHKSVSWYQQVLGQGPQFIFQYYEKEERGRGNFPDRFSARQFPNYSSELNVNALLLGDSALYLCASSLVDGRIQPQHFGDGTRLSIL.

At least ten counts were recorded for this clonotype. V is TRBV6-1 and J is TRBJ2-3; perhaps TRBD2 as D (6 bases). Germline lookup yields CDR1 MNHNS and CDR2 SASEGT. V was cut by 5 bases and J by 2 bases, with 14 bases left in between. The CDR3 runs to 15 residues. CDR3 nucleotide sequence: TGTGCCAGCAGTCTCATAGCGGCTAACACAGATACGCAGTATTTT. Encoded protein: CASSLIAANTDTQYF.

The chain is built from TRBV7-7 and TRBJ2-2, with D possibly matching TRBD2 (6 bases). The CDR3 is 18 amino acids. Trimming pared 5 bases from V and 1 base from J, leaving 20 bases between. Germline V gives CDR1 SSHAT, CDR2 FNYEAQ (reference sequence). The CDR3 loop is CASSHRTDGLMNTGELFF. The CDR3 DNA is TGTGCCAGCAGCCACCGGACCGACGGACTAATGAACACCGGGGAGCTGTTTTTT.

This clonotype was counted ten times or more. V and J are TRBV6-5 and TRBJ1-6; maybe TRBD1 (5 bases). The CDR3 spans 15 residues. V lost 2 bases and J 7 bases, leaving 12 bases between the germline ends. Germline CDR1 and CDR2: MNHEY and SVGAGI. The CDR3 sequence is CASSYKQGTNSPLHF. Here the CDR3 DNA reads TGTGCCAGCAGTTACAAGCAGGGCACGAATTCACCCCTCCACTTT.

The V gene is TRBV30, the J gene TRBJ1-5; D is unclear. This CDR3 has 14 residues. Trimming removed 4 bases from V and 0 bases from J, with 10 bases in between. CDR1 is GTSNPN and CDR2 is SVGIG in the germline V gene (reference sequence). CDR3 DNA sequence: TGTGCCTGGAACTCAGCCTATAGCAATCAGCCCCAGCATTTT. Its translation is CAWNSAYSNQPQHF.

The rearrangement joins TRBV24-1 to TRBJ1-2; no clear D gene. The CDR3 has 15 amino acids. Germline CDR1 is KGHDR and CDR2 is SFDVKD. V was pared by 3 bases and J by 8 bases, with 18 bases between. CDR3 DNA: TGTGCCACCAGTGATCCGGCGGCGGACTATCAGGGCTACACCTTC. It yields the protein CATSDPAADYQGYTF.

A few counts support this clonotype. The CDR3 sequence: CSARAPDGLTGSGNTIYF. In DNA form, the CDR3 reads TGCAGTGCTAGAGCGCCGGATGGGTTGACAGGGTCCGGAAACACCATATATTTT. The V gene is TRBV20-1, the J gene TRBJ1-3, with 7 nucleotides matching TRBD1. Trimming at V came to 1 base and at J to 4 bases, leaving 16 bases not matched to a gene. In germline, CDR1 is DFQATT, CDR2 SNEGSKA (reference sequence). The CDR3 is made up of 18 amino acids.

This clonotype was seen only a few times. V and J are TRBV10-3 and TRBJ2-3; 9 bases are shared with TRBD1. The germline V gene has CDR1 ENHRY and CDR2 SYGVKD. The CDR3 covers 15 residues. Trimming cost V 3 bases and J 5 bases; bases outside gene matches: 6. For the CDR3, the DNA is TGTGCCATCAGTGATACAGGGGGCAGGGAAGATACGCAGTATTTT. Amino acid sequence: CAISDTGGREDTQYF.

The table lists this clonotype with a few counts. J is TRBJ1-2 and V is TRBV6-1; tentatively, D is TRBD1 (6 bases). Per germline, CDR1 MNHNS and CDR2 SASEGT. V lost 4 bases to trimming and J lost 8 bases, with 17 bases between them. The CDR3 extends over 14 amino acids. CDR3 sequence: CASSGVGGRRGYTF. The CDR3 DNA follows: TGTGCCAGCAGTGGCGTCGGGGGCAGGCGCGGCTACACCTTC.